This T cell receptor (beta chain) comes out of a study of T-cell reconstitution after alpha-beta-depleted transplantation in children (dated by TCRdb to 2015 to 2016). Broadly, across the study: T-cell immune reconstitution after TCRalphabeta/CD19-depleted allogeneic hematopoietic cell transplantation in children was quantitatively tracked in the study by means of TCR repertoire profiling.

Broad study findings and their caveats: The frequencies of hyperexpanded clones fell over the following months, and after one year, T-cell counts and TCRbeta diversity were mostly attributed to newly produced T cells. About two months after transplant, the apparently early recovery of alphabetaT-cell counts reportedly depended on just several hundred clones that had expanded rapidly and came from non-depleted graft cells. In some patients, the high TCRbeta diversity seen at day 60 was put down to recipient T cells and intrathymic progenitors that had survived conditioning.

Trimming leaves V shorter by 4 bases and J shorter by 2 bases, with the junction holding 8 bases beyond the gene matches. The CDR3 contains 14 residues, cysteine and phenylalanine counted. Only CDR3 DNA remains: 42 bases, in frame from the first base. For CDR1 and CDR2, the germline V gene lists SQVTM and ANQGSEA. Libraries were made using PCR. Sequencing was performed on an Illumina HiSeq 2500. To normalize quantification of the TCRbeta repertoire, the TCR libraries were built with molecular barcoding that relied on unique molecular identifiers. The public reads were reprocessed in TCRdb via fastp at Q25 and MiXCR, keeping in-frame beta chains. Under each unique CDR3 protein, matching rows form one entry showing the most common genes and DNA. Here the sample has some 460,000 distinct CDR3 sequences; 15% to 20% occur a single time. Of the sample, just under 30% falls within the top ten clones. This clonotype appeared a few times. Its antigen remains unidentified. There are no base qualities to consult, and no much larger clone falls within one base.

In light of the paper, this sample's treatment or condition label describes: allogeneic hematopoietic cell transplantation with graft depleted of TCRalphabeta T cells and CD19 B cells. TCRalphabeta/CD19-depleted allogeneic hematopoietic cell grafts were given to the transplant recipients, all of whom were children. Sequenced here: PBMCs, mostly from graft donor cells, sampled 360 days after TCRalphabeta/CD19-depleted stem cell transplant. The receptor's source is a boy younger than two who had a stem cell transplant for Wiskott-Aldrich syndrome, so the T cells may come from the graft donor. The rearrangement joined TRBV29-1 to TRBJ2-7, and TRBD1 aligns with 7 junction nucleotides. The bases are TGCAGCGTTGTGCCAGGGGGAACTCCCTACGAGCAGTACTTC. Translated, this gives CSVVPGGTPYEQYF.